This entry describes one TCR beta chain. From germline, CDR1 is KGHSH and CDR2 LQKENI. The CDR3 runs to 14 residues. The junction had 8 bases not matched to a gene; V was cut back by 8 bases and J by 4 bases. This specimen belongs to a study of OX40 agonist ivuxolimab in advanced cancers. Using immunoSEQ multiplex PCR, the repertoire was profiled, and TCRdb retains in-frame clones only, with some absent. The sample carries under 40,000 clones, roughly 81% recorded once. This chain uses TRBV18 with TRBJ2-7; 10 bases are shared with TRBD1. This sample comprised CD4+ or CD8+ T cells sorted from blood, obtained in a trial of the OX40 agonist ivuxolimab. This receptor was taken from an adult with an advanced solid tumor such as melanoma, head and neck, liver or kidney cancer. The CDR3 reads CASTLGQGNYEQYF. The CDR3 DNA follows: TGTGCCAGCACCCTGGGACAGGGGAATTACGAGCAGTACTTC.